This passage covers 5 T cell receptor beta chains from one sample sequenced in a study of cytomegalovirus exposure and HLA in healthy donors. The PCR was carried out with 60 Vbeta primers and 13 Jbeta primers. Repertoires were generated with immunoSEQ multiplex PCR, while TCRdb's copy carries only in-frame clones and drops some. Counted here are about 150,000 clones, around 75% occurring once; the ten biggest clones make up less than 8.5%. The sequencing input was PBMCs. The receptor set was obtained from a man aged 25 to 40 in good health and CMV-seropositive.

In its sample, this clone was seen once. V and J are TRBV4-2 and TRBJ1-2; no clear D. CDR1 is LGHNA and CDR2 is YNFKEQ in the germline V gene. V lost 0 bases and J 6 bases, leaving 8 bases between the germline ends. This CDR3 is 13 amino acids long. CDR3 in amino acids: CASSQDWQNGYTF. DNA of the CDR3: TGTGCCAGCAGCCAAGATTGGCAGAATGGCTACACCTTC.

The chain recombines TRBV27 with TRBJ1-6; D is possibly TRBD1 (5 bases). Germline V CDR1 and CDR2: MNHEY, SMNVEV (reference sequence). This CDR3 has 15 residues. The V end was cut by 5 bases, the J end by 0 bases, with 8 bases between. The CDR3 DNA reads as TGTGCCAGCAGTCGACAGAGCTCCTATAATTCACCCCTCCACTTT. Its translation is CASSRQSSYNSPLHF.

This clone has only one observation. The chain is built from TRBV28 and TRBJ2-1; TRBD2 is a possible D gene (5 bases). This CDR3 is 15 amino acids long. V lost 7 bases to trimming and J lost 5 bases, with 18 bases between them. Germline lookup yields CDR1 MDHEN and CDR2 SYDVKM. CDR3 region: CASTPPRGRDNEQFF. In DNA, the CDR3 is TGTGCCAGCACCCCCCCCCGAGGGCGCGACAATGAGCAGTTCTTC.

The chain joins TRBV27 to TRBJ1-6; D ambiguous. V lost 2 bases to trimming and J lost 15 bases, with 14 bases between them. This CDR3 comprises 13 residues. The germline gives CDR1 MNHEY, CDR2 SMNVEV (reference sequence). The CDR3 DNA reads TGTGCCAGCAGTTTAGAGGGCATCTCAATCCTCCACTTT. Translated: CASSLEGISILHF.

The rearrangement links TRBV30 to TRBJ1-2; the D is unclear. Germline CDR1 GTSNPN, CDR2 SVGIG (reference sequence). This CDR3 region has 13 residues. V was cut by 2 bases and J by 8 bases, with 15 bases left in between. The CDR3 nucleotides are TGTGCCTGGAGTCCCGGGCCTCGGGAAGGCTACACCTTC. It yields the protein CAWSPGPREGYTF.